The present TCR beta chain was sequenced within a study of T cells in Graves' hyperthyroidism and ophthalmopathy. Study findings and constraints: Ophthalmopathy got predicted by the model a median around six months before its onset.

The CDR3 has 14 amino acids. From germline, CDR1 is PRHDT and CDR2 FYEKMQ (reference sequence). V dropped 5 bases and J dropped 2; count of bases not matched to a gene: 5. Ten or more counts support this clonotype. Its antigen is unknown. What was amplified from RNA transcripts were TCR beta CDR3 regions. A first-round RT-PCR of the TCR CDR3 used the HTBI primer set. TCRdb reprocessed the multiplex PCR reads via MiXCR and lists one record per CDR3 protein. Altogether 400,000 to 450,000 distinct CDR3 sequences are present, under 15% being singletons, with the ten largest covering approximately 13%. Under 3 months was the duration of disease in ophthalmopathy patients, who also had a Clinical Activity Score of at least 3 and a NOSPECS grade of at least 4. PBMCs were sourced from more than 9 ml fresh peripheral blood.

The receptor's source is a man between 18 and 35 years old with Graves' ophthalmopathy. Specimen: blood. The chain combines TRBV13 with TRBJ2-7; 8 bases are a match to TRBD2. CDR3 in DNA: TGTGCCAGCAGCGCGGGAGGTCGCGCCTACGAGCAGTACTTC. This codes for CASSAGGRAYEQYF.